The clone carrying this T cell receptor (beta chain) was detected a few times. What it binds is not known. The data stem from a study of cytomegalovirus exposure and HLA in healthy donors. Study-level background: A subsequent analysis reported that the roughly 120 validation repertoires were produced on the same platform that had also been used for the roughly 670 first-cohort repertoires. Study observations and caveats: The tendency of first-cohort TCR clusters to co-occur in the 120 or so validation repertoires emerged from a later analysis. TCR beta chains numbering more than 150 were designated cytomegalovirus-associated. In vitro assays verified that three CMV-associated chains recognized CMV antigens specifically.

With 8 bases clipped from V and 1 base from J, the junction kept 7 bases outside the gene matches. The germline gives CDR1 GTSNPN, CDR2 SVGIG (reference sequence). The CDR3 spans 13 residues. Here immunoSEQ multiplex PCR was the method, and the copy in TCRdb shows in-frame clones only, minus some. The data hold under 150,000 clones, with approximately 90% observed a single time. The material sequenced was PBMCs. The rearrangement uses TRBV30 and TRBJ1-1; 7 positions agree with TRBD1. This clonotype was sampled from a man younger than 30 in good health and CMV-seronegative. Here the CDR3 reads CAGTGQPNTEAFF. The CDR3, as DNA: TGTGCCGGGACGGGACAGCCGAACACTGAAGCTTTCTTT.